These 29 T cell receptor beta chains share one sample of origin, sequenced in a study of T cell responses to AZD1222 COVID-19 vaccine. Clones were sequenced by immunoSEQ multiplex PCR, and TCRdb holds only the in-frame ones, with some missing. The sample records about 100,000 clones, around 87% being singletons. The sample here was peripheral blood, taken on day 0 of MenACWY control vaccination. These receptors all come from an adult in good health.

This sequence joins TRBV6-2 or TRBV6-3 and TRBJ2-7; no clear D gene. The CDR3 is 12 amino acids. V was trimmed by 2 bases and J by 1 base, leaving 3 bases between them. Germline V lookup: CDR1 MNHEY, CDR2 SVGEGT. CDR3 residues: CASSYRSYEQYF. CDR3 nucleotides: TGTGCCAGCAGTTACCGGTCCTACGAGCAGTACTTC.

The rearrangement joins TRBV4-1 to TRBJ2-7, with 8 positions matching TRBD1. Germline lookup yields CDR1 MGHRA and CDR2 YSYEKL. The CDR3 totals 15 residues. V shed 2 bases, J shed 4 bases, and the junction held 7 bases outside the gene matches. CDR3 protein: CASSQSGQGLYEQYF. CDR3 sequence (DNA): TGCGCCAGCAGCCAATCTGGACAGGGACTTTACGAGCAGTACTTC.

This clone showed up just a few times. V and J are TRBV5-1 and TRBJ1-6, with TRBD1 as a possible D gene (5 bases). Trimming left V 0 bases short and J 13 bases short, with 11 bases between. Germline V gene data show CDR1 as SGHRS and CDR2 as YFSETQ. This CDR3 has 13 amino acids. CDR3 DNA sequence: TGCGCCAGCAGCTTGGAAAGTGAGGGGCCCCTCCACTTT. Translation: CASSLESEGPLHF.

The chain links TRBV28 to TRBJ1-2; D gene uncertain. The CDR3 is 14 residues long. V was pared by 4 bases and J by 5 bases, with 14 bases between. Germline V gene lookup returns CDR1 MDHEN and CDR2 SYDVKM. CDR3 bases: TGTGCCAGCAGTTCGGGCCTCACAAGTTATGGCTACACCTTC. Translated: CASSSGLTSYGYTF.

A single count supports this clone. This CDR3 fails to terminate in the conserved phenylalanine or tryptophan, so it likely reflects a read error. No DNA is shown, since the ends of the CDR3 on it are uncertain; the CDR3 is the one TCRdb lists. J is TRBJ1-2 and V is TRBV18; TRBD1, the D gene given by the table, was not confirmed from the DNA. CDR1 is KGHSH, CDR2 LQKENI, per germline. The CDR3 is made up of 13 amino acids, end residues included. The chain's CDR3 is CASSPTGSHPGYY.

CDR3 in DNA: TGTGCCAGCAGTCGAGGACAGGGGGCTTTAGGTGAAAAACTGTTTTTT. Translated, it gives CASSRGQGALGEKLFF. The chain carries TRBV5-5 and TRBJ1-4; 11 bases are a match to TRBD1. The CDR3 is 16 amino acids. After removal of 5 bases from V and 7 bases from J, the junction contained 10 bases not matched to a gene. Germline lookup yields CDR1 SGHKS and CDR2 YYEKEE (reference sequence).

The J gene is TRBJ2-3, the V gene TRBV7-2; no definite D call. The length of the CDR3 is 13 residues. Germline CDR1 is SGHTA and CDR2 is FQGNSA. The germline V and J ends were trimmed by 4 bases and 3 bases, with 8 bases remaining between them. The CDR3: CASSSGTTDTQYF. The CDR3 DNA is TGTGCCAGCAGCTCCGGAACTACAGATACGCAGTATTTT.

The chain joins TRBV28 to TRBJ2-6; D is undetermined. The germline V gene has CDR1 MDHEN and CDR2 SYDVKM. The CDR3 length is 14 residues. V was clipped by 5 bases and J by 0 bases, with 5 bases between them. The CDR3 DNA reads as TGTGCCAGCAGTCTGACCTCTGGGGCCAACGTCCTGACTTTC. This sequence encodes CASSLTSGANVLTF.

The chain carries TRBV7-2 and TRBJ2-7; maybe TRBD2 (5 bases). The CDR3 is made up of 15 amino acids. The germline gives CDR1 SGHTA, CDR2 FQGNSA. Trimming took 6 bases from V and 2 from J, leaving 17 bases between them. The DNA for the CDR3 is TGTGCCAGCAGTTCCGATCTCGGGGTACCCTACGAGCAGTACTTC. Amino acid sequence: CASSSDLGVPYEQYF.

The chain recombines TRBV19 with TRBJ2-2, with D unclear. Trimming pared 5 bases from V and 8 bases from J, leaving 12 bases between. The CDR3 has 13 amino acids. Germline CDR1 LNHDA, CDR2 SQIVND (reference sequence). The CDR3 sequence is CASSDSSRGELFF. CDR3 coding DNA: TGTGCCAGTAGTGACTCTTCACGAGGGGAGCTGTTTTTT.

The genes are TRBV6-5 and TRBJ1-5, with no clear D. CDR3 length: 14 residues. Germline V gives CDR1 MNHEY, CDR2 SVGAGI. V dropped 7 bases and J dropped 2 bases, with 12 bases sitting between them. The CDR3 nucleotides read TGTGCCAGCATTGCCGGCTGGGGCAATCAGCCCCAGCATTTT. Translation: CASIAGWGNQPQHF.

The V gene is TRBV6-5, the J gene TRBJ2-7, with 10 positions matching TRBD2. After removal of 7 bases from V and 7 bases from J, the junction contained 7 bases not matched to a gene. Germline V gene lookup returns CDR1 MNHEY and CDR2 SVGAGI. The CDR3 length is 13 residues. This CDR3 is CASILAGGGEQYF. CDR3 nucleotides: TGTGCCAGCATCTTAGCGGGAGGAGGTGAGCAGTACTTC.

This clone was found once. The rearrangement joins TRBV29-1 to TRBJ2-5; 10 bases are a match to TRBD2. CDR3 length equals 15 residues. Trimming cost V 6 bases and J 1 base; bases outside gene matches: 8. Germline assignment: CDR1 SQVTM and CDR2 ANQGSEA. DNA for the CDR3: TGCAGCGTCCGCCTGGGGACTAGCGTCCAAGAGACCCAGTACTTC. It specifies CSVRLGTSVQETQYF.

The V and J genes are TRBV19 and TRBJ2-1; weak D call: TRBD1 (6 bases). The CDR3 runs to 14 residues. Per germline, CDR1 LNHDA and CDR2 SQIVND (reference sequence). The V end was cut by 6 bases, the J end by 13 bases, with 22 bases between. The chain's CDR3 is CASSPGHSPGFQFF. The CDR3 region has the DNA TGTGCCAGTAGCCCGGGACACTCGCCGGGCTTTCAGTTCTTC.

This CDR3 reads CASSPGTESYNSPLHF. CDR3 coding DNA: TGTGCCAGCAGTCCCGGGACAGAGTCCTATAATTCACCCCTCCACTTT. The rearrangement joins TRBV28 to TRBJ1-6, with 7 nucleotides matching TRBD1. Unmatched junction bases numbered 5, after V lost 5 bases and J lost 1 base. The CDR3 covers 16 residues. Germline CDR1 reads MDHEN; CDR2 reads SYDVKM. Full variable domain (rest looked up from reference TRBV28 and TRBJ1-6): DVKVTQSSRYLVKRTGEKVFLECVQDMDHENMFWYRQDPGLGLRLIYFSYDVKMKEKGDIPEGYSVSREKKERFSLILESASTNQTSMYLCASSPGTESYNSPLHFGNGTRLTVT.

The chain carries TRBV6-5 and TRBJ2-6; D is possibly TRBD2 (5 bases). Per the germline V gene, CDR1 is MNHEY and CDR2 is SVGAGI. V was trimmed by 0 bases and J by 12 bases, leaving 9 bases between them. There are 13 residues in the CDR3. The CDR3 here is CASSYSGVGVLTF. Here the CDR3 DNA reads TGTGCCAGCAGTTACTCCGGGGTTGGCGTCCTGACTTTC.

CDR3 loop: CASSLRVSSYEQYF. DNA for the CDR3: TGTGCCAGCTCACTACGGGTAAGCTCCTACGAGCAGTACTTC. The chain uses TRBV18 and TRBJ2-7, with unresolved D. V lost 4 bases to trimming and J lost 0 bases, with 10 bases between them. The CDR3 is 14 residues long. CDR1 is KGHSH, CDR2 LQKENI, per germline.

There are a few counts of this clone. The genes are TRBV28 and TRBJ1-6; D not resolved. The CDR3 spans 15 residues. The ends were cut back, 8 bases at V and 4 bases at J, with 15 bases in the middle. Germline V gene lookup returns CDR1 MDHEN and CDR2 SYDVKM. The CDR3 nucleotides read TGTGCCAGCTACTCCGGTGCCTGGTATAATTCACCCCTCCACTTT. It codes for CASYSGAWYNSPLHF.

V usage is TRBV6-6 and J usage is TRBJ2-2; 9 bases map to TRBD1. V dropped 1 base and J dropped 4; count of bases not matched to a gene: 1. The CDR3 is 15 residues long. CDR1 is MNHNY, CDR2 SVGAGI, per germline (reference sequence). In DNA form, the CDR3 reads TGTGCCAGCAGTTACTGGGGACAGGGCACCGGGGAGCTGTTTTTT. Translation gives CASSYWGQGTGELFF.

The CDR3 sequence: CASSPAGQGLYEQYF. The CDR3 region has the DNA TGCGCCAGCAGCCCGGCGGGACAGGGGCTCTACGAGCAGTACTTC. V is TRBV4-1 and J is TRBJ2-7, with 10 positions matching TRBD1. Trimming cost V 4 bases and J 3 bases; bases outside gene matches: 6. The CDR3 is 15 residues long. Germline V gives CDR1 MGHRA, CDR2 YSYEKL.

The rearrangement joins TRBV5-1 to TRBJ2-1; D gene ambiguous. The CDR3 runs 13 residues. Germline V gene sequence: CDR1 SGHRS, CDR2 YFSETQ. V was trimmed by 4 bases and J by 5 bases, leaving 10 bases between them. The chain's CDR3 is CASSPGQHNEQFF. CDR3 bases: TGCGCCAGCAGCCCGGGTCAGCACAATGAGCAGTTCTTC.

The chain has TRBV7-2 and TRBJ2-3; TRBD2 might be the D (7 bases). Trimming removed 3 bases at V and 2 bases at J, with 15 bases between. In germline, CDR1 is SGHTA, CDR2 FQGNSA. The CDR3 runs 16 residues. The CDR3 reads CASSLAGGRNTDTQYF. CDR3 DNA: TGTGCCAGCAGCTTGGCCGGGGGGCGAAACACAGATACGCAGTATTTT. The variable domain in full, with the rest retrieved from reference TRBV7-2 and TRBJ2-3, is GAGVSQSPSNKVTEKGKDVELRCDPISGHTALYWYRQSLGQGLEFLIYFQGNSAPDKSGLPSDRFSAERTGGSVSTLTIQRTQQEDSAVYLCASSLAGGRNTDTQYFGPGTRLTVL.

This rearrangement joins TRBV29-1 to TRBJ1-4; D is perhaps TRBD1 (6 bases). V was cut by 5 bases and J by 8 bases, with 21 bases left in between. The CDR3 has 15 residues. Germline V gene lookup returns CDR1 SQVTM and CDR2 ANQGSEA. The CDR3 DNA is TGCAGCGTTCCTACCGGGTGGGGGCCTGGGGAAAAACTGTTTTTT. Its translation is CSVPTGWGPGEKLFF.

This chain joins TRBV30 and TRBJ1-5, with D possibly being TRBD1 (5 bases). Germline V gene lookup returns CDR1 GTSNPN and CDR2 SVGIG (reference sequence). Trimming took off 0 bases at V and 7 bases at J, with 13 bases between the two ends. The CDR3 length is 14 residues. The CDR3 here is CAWSVLGGGQPQHF. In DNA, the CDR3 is TGTGCCTGGAGTGTACTGGGGGGAGGACAGCCCCAGCATTTT.

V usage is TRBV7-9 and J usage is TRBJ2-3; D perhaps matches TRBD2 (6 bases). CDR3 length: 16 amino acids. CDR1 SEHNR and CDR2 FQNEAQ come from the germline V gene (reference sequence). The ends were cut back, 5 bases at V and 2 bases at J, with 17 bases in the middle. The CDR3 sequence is CASSPRSGTVTDTQYF. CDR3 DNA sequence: TGTGCCAGCAGCCCACGAAGTGGGACTGTCACAGATACGCAGTATTTT.

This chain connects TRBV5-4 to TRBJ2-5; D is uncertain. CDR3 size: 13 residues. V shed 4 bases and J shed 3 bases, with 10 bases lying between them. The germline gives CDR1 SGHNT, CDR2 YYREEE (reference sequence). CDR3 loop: CASSPRPKETQYF. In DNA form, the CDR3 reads TGTGCCAGCAGCCCACGACCCAAAGAGACCCAGTACTTC. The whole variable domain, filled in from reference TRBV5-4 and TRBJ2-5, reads ETGVTQSPTHLIKTRGQQVTLRCSSQSGHNTVSWYQQALGQGPQFIFQYYREEENGRGNFPPRFSGLQFPNYSSELNVNALELDDSALYLCASSPRPKETQYFGPGTRLLVL.

In DNA form, the CDR3 reads TGCGCCAGCAGTGAGTTATGGGCCAACTATGGCTACACCTTC. Amino acid sequence: CASSELWANYGYTF. The chain joins TRBV10-2 to TRBJ1-2, with D unclear. This CDR3 is 14 amino acids long. Between the trimmed V and J ends, which lost 1 base and 2 bases, there was a span of 8 bases. Germline lookup yields CDR1 WSHSY and CDR2 SAAADI.

The CDR3 loop reads CASSLSRLDQPQHF. Here the CDR3 DNA reads TGTGCCAGCAGTTTAAGCAGGCTCGACCAGCCCCAGCATTTT. The chain links TRBV28 to TRBJ1-5; the D is unclear. This CDR3 contains 14 residues. Germline CDR1 and CDR2: MDHEN and SYDVKM. Trimming stripped 2 bases from V and 7 bases from J, with 12 bases between. Based on the CDR3 plus reference TRBV28 and TRBJ1-5, the full variable domain is DVKVTQSSRYLVKRTGEKVFLECVQDMDHENMFWYRQDPGLGLRLIYFSYDVKMKEKGDIPEGYSVSREKKERFSLILESASTNQTSMYLCASSLSRLDQPQHFGDGTRLSIL.

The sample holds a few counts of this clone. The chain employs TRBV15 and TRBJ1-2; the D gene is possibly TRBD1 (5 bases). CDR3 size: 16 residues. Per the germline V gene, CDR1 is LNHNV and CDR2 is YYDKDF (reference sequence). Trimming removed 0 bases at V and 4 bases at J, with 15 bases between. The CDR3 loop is CATSRDWSGFGYGYTF. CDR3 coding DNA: TGTGCCACCAGCAGAGATTGGTCAGGGTTTGGCTATGGCTACACCTTC.